These 17 T cell receptor beta chains were sequenced from one sample in a study of blood T cell repertoires in COVID-19. Assay used: immunoSEQ multiplex PCR; TCRdb lists only in-frame clones, some missing. The data show hundreds of thousands of clones, about 68% seen once. Sequencing was carried out using peripheral blood. The receptors derive from a woman of 80 years or more with acute or convalescent COVID-19.

This clone has only a few counts. CDR3 protein: CASSQQTGTSPLHF. The CDR3 DNA reads as TGCGCCAGCAGCCAACAAACAGGGACTTCACCCCTCCACTTT. J is TRBJ1-6 and V is TRBV5-1; a weak D match, TRBD1 (6 bases). CDR3 length equals 14 residues. The germline CDR1 and CDR2 sequences are SGHRS and YFSETQ. The ends were cut back, 4 bases at V and 9 bases at J, with 14 bases in the middle.

The rearrangement joins TRBV2 to TRBJ2-6; the match to TRBD1 covers 10 bases. Germline trimming cut 2 bases from V and 3 bases from J; bases unmatched to any gene: 4. The CDR3 has 17 amino acids. Germline V gives CDR1 SNHLY, CDR2 FYNNEI. This chain's CDR3 is CASSERQGALGANVLTF. The CDR3 coding sequence is TGTGCCAGCAGTGAAAGACAGGGGGCGCTTGGGGCCAACGTCCTGACTTTC.

The rearrangement joins TRBV7-2 to TRBJ2-5; D is undetermined. Trimming removed 2 bases at V and 5 bases at J, with 12 bases between. CDR1 and CDR2 (germline): SGHTA, FQGNSA. This CDR3 has 14 amino acids. Written as DNA, the CDR3 is TGTGCCAGCAGCTTACAGTCCTCCAGGGAGACCCAGTACTTC. Translated: CASSLQSSRETQYF. The full variable domain, its missing parts supplied by reference TRBV7-2 and TRBJ2-5, is GAGVSQSPSNKVTEKGKDVELRCDPISGHTALYWYRQSLGQGLEFLIYFQGNSAPDKSGLPSDRFSAERTGGSVSTLTIQRTQQEDSAVYLCASSLQSSRETQYFGPGTRLLVL.

The V and J genes are TRBV6-5 and TRBJ1-2, with 8 nucleotides matching TRBD1. This CDR3 has 13 amino acids. The V gene's germline CDR1 is MNHEY and CDR2 SVGAGI. V lost 8 bases to trimming and J lost 5 bases; unmatched junction nucleotides: 7. Here the CDR3 DNA reads TGTGCCAGCCGGACAGGGTTAGAGTATGGCTACACCTTC. Translation: CASRTGLEYGYTF.

This clone appeared a single time. V usage is TRBV27 and J usage is TRBJ1-2; D is ambiguous. V was clipped by 2 bases and J by 4 bases, with 8 bases between them. CDR3 size: 13 residues. In germline, CDR1 is MNHEY, CDR2 SMNVEV (reference sequence). The CDR3 is CASSLNSAYGYTF. The CDR3, as DNA: TGTGCCAGCAGTTTAAACTCCGCCTATGGCTACACCTTC.

In the case of this clone: The sample carries other DNA sequences with the same CDR3. The V gene is TRBV29-1, the J gene TRBJ1-5; D is perhaps TRBD1 (5 bases). Trimming shortened V by 4 bases and J by 5 bases, and 9 bases separated the two germline ends. Germline V lookup: CDR1 SQVTM, CDR2 ANQGSEA. This CDR3 contains 12 residues. DNA for the CDR3: TGCAGCGTTGGTCAGGGCGATCAGCCCCAGCATTTT. Translation gives CSVGQGDQPQHF.

The chain employs TRBV19 and TRBJ1-4, with no clear D. Trimming shortened V by 10 bases and J by 3 bases, and 12 bases separated the two germline ends. Germline loops: CDR1 LNHDA, CDR2 SQIVND (reference sequence). The CDR3 sequence is 13 residues long. The CDR3 DNA follows: TGTGCCACTAGACCCCTACCTAATGAAAAACTGTTTTTT. It is translated as CATRPLPNEKLFF.

The gene calls are TRBV10-3 and TRBJ1-4; no clear D gene. V lost 9 bases to trimming and J lost 10 bases, with 12 bases between them. CDR3 length: 11 amino acids. CDR1 ENHRY and CDR2 SYGVKD come from the germline V gene. DNA of the CDR3: TGTGCCATTCCCCCTCTAGGAAAACTGTTTTTT. Translated: CAIPPLGKLFF.

The gene calls are TRBV20-1 and TRBJ2-1, with 11 bases fitting TRBD2. Trimming cost V 3 bases and J 5 bases; bases outside gene matches: 6. Looked up from germline, CDR1 is DFQATT and CDR2 is SNEGSKA (reference sequence). There are 15 residues in the CDR3. DNA of the CDR3: TGCAGTGCTAGTTCTAGCGGGAGGCCCAACAATGAGCAGTTCTTC. This encodes CSASSSGRPNNEQFF.

The V and J genes are TRBV30 and TRBJ1-6; 9 bases fit TRBD1. Germline CDR1 and CDR2: GTSNPN and SVGIG (reference sequence). Trimming removed 0 bases from V and 9 bases from J; junction bases left unmatched: 9. This CDR3 contains 16 residues. The chain's CDR3 is CAWSVSAGTGSSPLHF. CDR3 in DNA: TGTGCCTGGAGTGTAAGTGCCGGGACAGGGAGTTCACCCCTCCACTTT.

V and J are TRBV9 and TRBJ1-2, with D possibly TRBD1 on 5 matching bases. The germline gives CDR1 SGDLS, CDR2 YYNGEE. The germline V and J ends were trimmed by 4 bases and 8 bases, with 21 bases remaining between them. There are 15 residues in the CDR3. The CDR3 region is CASSIAPGGSVGYTF. CDR3 in DNA: TGTGCCAGCAGCATAGCCCCTGGGGGGTCGGTAGGCTACACCTTC. Filled out from reference TRBV9 and TRBJ1-2, the complete variable domain reads DSGVTQTPKHLITATGQRVTLRCSPRSGDLSVYWYQQSLDQGLQFLIQYYNGEERAKGNILERFSAQQFPDLHSELNLSSLELGDSALYFCASSIAPGGSVGYTFGSGTRLTVV.

The chain is built from TRBV19 and TRBJ1-2, with TRBD1 matching over 8 bases. The CDR3 contains 13 residues. Looked up from germline, CDR1 is LNHDA and CDR2 is SQIVND (reference sequence). V shed 6 bases and J 4 bases; nucleotides not matched to a gene: 4. This CDR3 reads CASRVDRAYGYTF. CDR3 coding DNA: TGTGCCAGTAGGGTGGACAGGGCCTATGGCTACACCTTC.

This clone is a singleton in its sample. CDR3 nucleotide sequence: TGTGCCAGCAGTTACGGGACAGGGACCCGCCTCTCCTATGGCTACACCTTC. Translated: CASSYGTGTRLSYGYTF. The chain is built from TRBV6-2 or TRBV6-3 and TRBJ1-2; TRBD1 matches 9 bases. CDR1 is MNHEY, CDR2 SVGEGT, per germline. The V segment lost 2 bases and the J segment 4 bases; nucleotides outside the gene matches: 11. The CDR3 is 17 residues long.

The chain recombines TRBV5-5 with TRBJ2-6, with D possibly matching TRBD1 (5 bases). V was shortened by 4 bases and J by 0 bases, with 14 bases between the two germline ends. Germline V gene sequence: CDR1 SGHKS, CDR2 YYEKEE (reference sequence). The CDR3 is made up of 17 amino acids. CDR3 coding DNA: TGTGCCAGCAGCCAAAGGACACCCAGCTCTGGGGCCAACGTCCTGACTTTC. Residues: CASSQRTPSSGANVLTF.

V and J are TRBV28 and TRBJ1-2; TRBD1 aligns across 8 bases. With V trimmed by 2 bases and J by 0 bases, 11 bases remained unmatched. The germline gives CDR1 MDHEN, CDR2 SYDVKM. This CDR3 has 18 residues. CDR3 residues: CASSLAGRGLVTNYGYTF. CDR3 DNA sequence: TGTGCCAGCAGTTTAGCGGGCAGGGGGCTAGTAACTAACTATGGCTACACCTTC.

This clone was found a few times. The sample has other DNA sequences that encode this CDR3 too. This chain connects TRBV5-1 to TRBJ2-1; D is unresolved. The CDR3 contains 14 residues. V lost 0 bases and J 2 bases, leaving 6 bases between the germline ends. Germline-derived CDR1 and CDR2 are SGHRS and YFSETQ. The CDR3 nucleotides read TGCGCCAGCAGCTTGGGTGACACCTACAATGAGCAGTTCTTC. Protein: CASSLGDTYNEQFF.

J is TRBJ2-1 and V is TRBV3-1 (or the pseudogene TRBV3-2), with 10 bases matching TRBD2. The CDR3 is 18 amino acids. Germline V gene sequence: CDR1 LGHDT, CDR2 YNNKEL (reference sequence). Trimming took 0 bases from V and 7 from J; bases not matched to a gene: 12. The CDR3 reads CASSQDWASGRGRNEQFF. Here the CDR3 DNA reads TGTGCCAGCAGCCAAGATTGGGCTAGCGGGAGAGGGCGTAATGAGCAGTTCTTC.